The TCR beta chain described here comes from a study of blood T cell repertoires in COVID-19. Looking at the study overall: Samples came from the United States, Italy and Spain, spanning acute and convalescent COVID-19. The cDNA or gDNA used as material had been derived from T cells, B-cell-depleted T cells, or PBMCs.

This CDR3 region has 16 residues. Germline V gene sequence: CDR1 SGHNT, CDR2 YYREEE (reference sequence). The V gene lost 4 bases and the J gene lost 1 base, with 15 bases spanning the gap. Under the authors' procedure: From reference gene primer amplification, estimates of nucleated cell counts were derived. Profiling relied on immunoSEQ multiplex PCR, and the TCRdb table lists in-frame clones only, not all of them. The V and J calls and the clone size are those of that table, but D and trimming were determined from the DNA. The top ten hold around 7.2% of the sample, which has 300,000 to 400,000 clones, 85% seen once. This clone came up once.

The sample consisted of peripheral blood. The rearrangement links TRBV5-4 to TRBJ1-3, with D possibly matching TRBD1 (6 bases). This receptor was identified in a human donor in a cohort sampled during active COVID-19. The CDR3 nucleotides are TGTGCCAGCAGCCTGGGACTCCAGGGGTCTGGAAACACCATATATTTT. Translation gives CASSLGLQGSGNTIYF.